Included here is one T cell receptor (beta chain) sequence, with context. The antigen is undetermined. The entry originates in a study of CXCR3-negative and CXCR3-positive naive CD8 T cells. CD45RO-CCR7+CD27+CD95- cells counted as naive CD8+ T cells. Study observations and caveats: TRB CDR3s were more hydrophobic in CXCR3-positive than in CXCR3-negative naive cells.

The authors prepared UMI-labeled TRB cDNA libraries by 5' RACE. One entry per CDR3 protein, without DNA, is what TCRdb gives after re-calling the 5' RACE reads. Its table records tens of thousands of distinct CDR3 sequences. The CDR3 length is 13 residues. The V gene's germline CDR1 is SGHDN and CDR2 FVKESK. V and J are TRBV14 and TRBJ2-3; lacking DNA, the TRBD2 call made by TCRdb goes unchecked. The TCR originated in a human donor in good health. Some clones in this sample may be carry-over from other donors' samples. The sequenced sample was naive CXCR3+ CD8+ T cells from blood. The subset is: CD45RO-CCR7+CD27+CD95- naive CD8+ T cells expressing CXCR3 (TNR3+). The CDR3 loop reads CASSQDEGSTQYF.